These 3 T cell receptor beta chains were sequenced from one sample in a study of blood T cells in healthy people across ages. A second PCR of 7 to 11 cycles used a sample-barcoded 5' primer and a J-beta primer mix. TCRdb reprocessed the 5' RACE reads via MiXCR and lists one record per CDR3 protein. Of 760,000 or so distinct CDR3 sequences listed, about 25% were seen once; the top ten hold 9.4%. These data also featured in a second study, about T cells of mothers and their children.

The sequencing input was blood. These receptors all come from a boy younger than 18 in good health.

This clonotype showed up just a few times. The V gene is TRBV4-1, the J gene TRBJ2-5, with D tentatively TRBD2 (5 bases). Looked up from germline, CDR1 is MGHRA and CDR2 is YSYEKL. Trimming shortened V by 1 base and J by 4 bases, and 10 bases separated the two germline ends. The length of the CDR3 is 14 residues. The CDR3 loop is CASSQVGSGETQYF. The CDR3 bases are TGCGCCAGCAGCCAAGTGGGGAGCGGAGAGACCCAGTACTTC.

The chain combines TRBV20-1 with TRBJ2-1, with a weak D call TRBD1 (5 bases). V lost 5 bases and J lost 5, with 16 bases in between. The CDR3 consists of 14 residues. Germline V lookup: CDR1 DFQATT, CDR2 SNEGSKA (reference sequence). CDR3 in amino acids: CSARSGAVNNEQFF. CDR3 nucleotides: TGCAGTGCTCGTAGTGGGGCGGTAAACAATGAGCAGTTCTTC.

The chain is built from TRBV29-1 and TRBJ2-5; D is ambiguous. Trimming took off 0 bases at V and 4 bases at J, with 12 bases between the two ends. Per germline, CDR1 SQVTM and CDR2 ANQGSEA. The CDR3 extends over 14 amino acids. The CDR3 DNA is TGCAGCGTTGAAGATGGGGTAGTGGGAGAGACCCAGTACTTC. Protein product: CSVEDGVVGETQYF.